The 20 T cell receptor beta chains reported below all come from one sample, sequenced in a study of beta chain features in type 1 diabetes. What was sequenced were expressed TCRB transcripts, since all of the isolated RNA had been reverse transcribed. The protocol was immunoSEQ multiplex PCR, while the TCRdb copy is restricted to in-frame clones and leaves out a portion. This table has about 220,000 clones, 9.5% to 13% appearing once. Material: central memory CD4+ T cells from blood. All receptors derive from a man younger than 30 in good health.

The J gene is TRBJ2-7, the V gene TRBV7-2; D possibly corresponds to TRBD2 (6 bases). Germline V gene sequence: CDR1 SGHTA, CDR2 FQGNSA. The CDR3 sequence is 14 residues long. The V end was cut by 6 bases, the J end by 4 bases, with 16 bases between. The CDR3 nucleotides are TGTGCCAGCAGTTTGGGTGGGAGCGGGTACGAGCAGTACTTC. Amino acid sequence: CASSLGGSGYEQYF.

This clone was counted many times. The chain links TRBV11-2 to TRBJ2-7, with TRBD2 matching over 10 bases. Germline V lookup: CDR1 SGHAT, CDR2 FQNNGV. The ends lost 1 base at V and 6 bases at J; junction bases unmatched: 9. This CDR3 has 16 residues. The CDR3 here is CASSLVSSGRKREQYF. The CDR3, as DNA: TGTGCCAGCAGCTTAGTTTCTAGCGGGAGAAAACGCGAGCAGTACTTC.

This clone turned up a few times. The rearrangement joins TRBV11-2 to TRBJ2-1; no clear D gene. Germline V lookup: CDR1 SGHAT, CDR2 FQNNGV. CDR3 length: 12 amino acids. Trimming removed 3 bases at V and 5 bases at J, with 5 bases between. The CDR3 nucleotides read TGTGCCAGCAGCTTGACAAACAATGAGCAGTTCTTC. Protein: CASSLTNNEQFF. The full variable domain, its missing parts supplied by reference TRBV11-2 and TRBJ2-1, is EAGVAQSPRYKIIEKRQSVAFWCNPISGHATLYWYQQILGQGPKLLIQFQNNGVVDDSQLPKDRFSAERLKGVDSTLKIQPAKLEDSAVYLCASSLTNNEQFFGPGTRLTVL.

This chain uses TRBV11-2 with TRBJ1-2; D is uncertain. The CDR3 spans 15 residues. The germline CDR1 and CDR2 sequences are SGHAT and FQNNGV. V shed 5 bases and J shed 0 bases, with 13 bases lying between them. Here the CDR3 DNA reads TGTGCCAGCAGCGTGGGGAGACCTCCTAACTATGGCTACACCTTC. Protein: CASSVGRPPNYGYTF.

This clone was picked up a small number of times. This chain links TRBV5-6 with TRBJ1-2; tentative D call: TRBD1 (6 bases). This CDR3 has 14 residues. The germline V gene encodes CDR1 SGHDT and CDR2 YYEEEE. Trimming shortened V by 1 base and J by 4 bases, and 11 bases separated the two germline ends. The CDR3 loop is CASSLTQGLYGYTF. The DNA of the CDR3 is TGTGCCAGCAGCTTGACACAGGGCCTCTATGGCTACACCTTC.

In DNA, the CDR3 is TGTGCCAGCAGAGCCCAGACGAACACCGGGGAGCTGTTTTTT. It translates to CASRAQTNTGELFF. The V gene is TRBV2, the J gene TRBJ2-2; D gene uncertain. The CDR3 spans 14 residues. Germline V lookup: CDR1 SNHLY, CDR2 FYNNEI. Trimming cost V 6 bases and J 0 bases, with 8 bases left between them.

This clone was picked up many times. The sample has other DNA sequences that encode this CDR3 too. The chain has TRBV27 and TRBJ2-5, with D perhaps given as TRBD1 or TRBD2 (6 bases each). Germline assignment: CDR1 MNHEY and CDR2 SMNVEV (reference sequence). Trimming took 2 bases from V and 5 from J, leaving 9 bases between them. The CDR3 has 13 residues. The CDR3 nucleotides are TGTGCCAGCAGTTTACAGGGGAGGGAGACCCAGTACTTC. Encoded protein: CASSLQGRETQYF.

There are many counts of this clone. This chain links TRBV7-3 with TRBJ2-1; 8 bases match TRBD1. Per the germline V gene, CDR1 is SGHTA and CDR2 is FQGTGA. The CDR3 extends over 17 amino acids. With 1 base clipped from V and 4 bases from J, the junction kept 9 bases outside the gene matches. CDR3 bases: TGTGCCAGCAGCTTAATAGACAGGGGTGCCCCGTACAATGAGCAGTTCTTC. It is translated as CASSLIDRGAPYNEQFF.

The CDR3 is CASSVLAGLGETQYF. Written as DNA, the CDR3 is TGCGCCAGCAGCGTACTGGCAGGACTTGGGGAGACCCAGTACTTC. The gene calls are TRBV5-1 and TRBJ2-5; D is perhaps TRBD2 (5 bases). Germline CDR1 is SGHRS and CDR2 is YFSETQ. Trimming took off 4 bases at V and 5 bases at J, with 18 bases between the two ends. CDR3 size: 15 residues.

This clone occurred a few times. The CDR3 region has the DNA TGTGCCAGCAGCCAGGACGAGACCTACGAGCAGTACTTC. Protein sequence: CASSQDETYEQYF. The rearrangement joins TRBV5-6 to TRBJ2-7; D is unclear. The germline V gene encodes CDR1 SGHDT and CDR2 YYEEEE. Trimming cost V 4 bases and J 2 bases, with 10 bases left between them. The CDR3 is made up of 13 amino acids. Based on the CDR3 plus reference TRBV5-6 and TRBJ2-7, the full variable domain is DAGVTQSPTHLIKTRGQQVTLRCSPKSGHDTVSWYQQALGQGPQFIFQYYEEEERQRGNFPDRFSGHQFPNYSSELNVNALLLGDSALYLCASSQDETYEQYFGPGTRLTVT.

This clone was counted at least ten times. The chain joins TRBV2 to TRBJ2-1; TRBD2 agrees at 8 bases. J was trimmed by 4 bases and V by 6 bases; bases with no gene match: 8. The CDR3 is 15 amino acids. Looked up from germline, CDR1 is SNHLY and CDR2 is FYNNEI. The CDR3 region has the DNA TGTGCCAGCAGAGCACTTAGCGGGACTTACAATGAGCAGTTCTTC. It specifies CASRALSGTYNEQFF.

V and J are TRBV5-6 and TRBJ1-5; TRBD1 might be the D (6 bases). The CDR3 loop spans 14 amino acids. Germline lookup yields CDR1 SGHDT and CDR2 YYEEEE. V shed 2 bases and J shed 3 bases, with 9 bases lying between them. CDR3 residues: CASSLGGANQPQHF. Here the CDR3 DNA reads TGTGCCAGCAGCTTAGGGGGGGCCAATCAGCCCCAGCATTTT.

This chain connects TRBV7-9 to TRBJ2-6; D not certain. The CDR3 runs to 15 residues. V lost 5 bases and J lost 2, with 10 bases in between. Germline V gene sequence: CDR1 SEHNR, CDR2 FQNEAQ (reference sequence). The CDR3 sequence is CASSTLITGANVLTF. The CDR3 DNA reads as TGTGCCAGCAGCACTCTAATAACTGGGGCCAACGTCCTGACTTTC.

CDR3 DNA: TGCAGCGTTGAAATTTCGGGGACAGATACGCAGTATTTT. It yields the protein CSVEISGTDTQYF. The gene calls are TRBV29-1 and TRBJ2-3; D might be TRBD2 (5 bases). V was pared by 2 bases and J by 3 bases, with 9 bases between. Germline V lookup: CDR1 SQVTM, CDR2 ANQGSEA. The CDR3 covers 13 residues.

The V call is TRBV7-2, the J call TRBJ2-5, with 10 bases identical to TRBD2. The germline V gene has CDR1 SGHTA and CDR2 FQGNSA. CDR3 size: 16 residues. V trimming: 2 bases; J trimming: 5 bases; junction bases outside the gene matches: 8. The CDR3 DNA sequence: TGTGCCAGCAGCTTATTAGGCCTAGCGGGAGAGGAGACCCAGTACTTC. Translated, it gives CASSLLGLAGEETQYF.

The chain is built from TRBV30 and TRBJ2-1; D may match TRBD1 or TRBD2 (6 bases each). Germline-derived CDR1 and CDR2 are GTSNPN and SVGIG (reference sequence). The CDR3 is made up of 14 amino acids. The V and J ends lost 3 bases and 0 bases respectively, with 9 bases between them. Written as DNA, the CDR3 is TGTGCCTGGAGGCGGGACAACTCCTACAATGAGCAGTTCTTC. Translated, it gives CAWRRDNSYNEQFF.

The rearrangement uses TRBV11-2 and TRBJ1-3; no clear D gene. Germline assignment: CDR1 SGHAT and CDR2 FQNNGV. V lost 1 base to trimming and J lost 2 bases, with 6 bases between them. There are 14 residues in the CDR3. CDR3 protein: CASSLAGPGNTIYF. CDR3 nucleotide sequence: TGTGCCAGCAGCTTAGCCGGGCCTGGAAACACCATATATTTT.

The chain carries TRBV11-2 and TRBJ2-3; D is perhaps TRBD1 (7 bases). Trimming left V 2 bases short and J 6 bases short, with 12 bases between. CDR1 SGHAT and CDR2 FQNNGV come from the germline V gene. This CDR3 has 14 residues. Here the CDR3 reads CASSLSPGGDTQYF. As DNA, the CDR3 is TGTGCCAGCAGCTTATCCCCAGGGGGGGATACGCAGTATTTT.

V usage is TRBV27 and J usage is TRBJ2-3; D uncertain. Between the trimmed V and J ends, which lost 6 bases and 2 bases, there was a span of 9 bases. Looked up from germline, CDR1 is MNHEY and CDR2 is SMNVEV (reference sequence). The CDR3 totals 13 residues. The DNA for the CDR3 is TGTGCCAGCAGACGGCCGAACACAGATACGCAGTATTTT. This encodes CASRRPNTDTQYF.

The genes are TRBV10-3 and TRBJ2-7; perhaps TRBD1 as D (5 bases). Between the trimmed V and J ends, which lost 10 bases and 1 base, there was a span of 17 bases. CDR1 and CDR2 (germline): ENHRY, SYGVKD. This CDR3 region has 14 residues. Written as DNA, the CDR3 is TGTGCCAGCAGCCTTCGCAGGGATTCCTACGAGCAGTACTTC. Its protein product is CASSLRRDSYEQYF.